Sequencing of this T cell receptor (beta chain) was carried out in a study of long-term antiretroviral therapy in people with HIV. The authors ran the immunoSEQ assay, v3.0, at survey level. Sequencing used immunoSEQ multiplex PCR; TCRdb keeps in-frame clones, though not all of them. The sample lists just under 35,000 clones; 85% were seen once. The germline V gene has CDR1 GTSNPN and CDR2 SVGIG (reference sequence). V dropped 8 bases and J dropped 2 bases, with 15 bases sitting between them. The CDR3 length is 14 residues. Here the sequenced sample was unsorted PBMCs, taken 2.7 to 2.9 years before starting antiretroviral therapy. The source is a woman in her 30s with HIV. This chain connects TRBV30 to TRBJ2-2; possibly TRBD1 for D (5 bases). The CDR3 protein is CARRQGKNTGELFF. The CDR3 DNA follows: TGTGCCCGTCGGCAGGGTAAAAACACCGGGGAGCTGTTTTTT.